The sequence of this T cell receptor beta chain was determined in a study of T cell repertoires in cytomegalovirus infection. The wider study: Well-studied HLA-B-restricted epitopes and recently identified HLA-C-restricted epitopes of CMV were both used in the study. Public TCR beta signature analysis indicated the presence of both CMV infection and matching HLA type.

On this clonotype itself: As yet, its antigen is unknown. One junction end disagrees with the germline gene, perhaps due to a read error.

This CDR3 comprises 13 residues. Study-wide results and caveats: The ex vivo response was dominated by HLA-C-restricted CMV-specific TCR beta clonotypes.

TCRdb fed the reads into MiXCR, producing one record per CDR3 protein. The sample consists of some 900,000 distinct CDR3 sequences, 32% of them appearing once. Sequencing was performed on cultured CD8+ T cells from PBMCs, taken from culture after CMV antigen stimulation. This clonotype was obtained from a human donor in good health (CMV status not recorded). Some clones in this sample may be carry-over from other donors' samples. J is TRBJ1-2 and V is TRBV12-3 or TRBV12-4, with D tentatively TRBD1 (5 bases). The CDR3 DNA follows: TGTGCCAGCAGTTTAGAAGGGGATGACGGCTACACGTTC. It encodes CASSLEGDDGYTF.